Described below is a single T cell receptor (beta chain) sequence and its context. Its antigen is still unknown. No much larger clonotype is one base removed from it; base qualities were not supplied. Following the manufacturer's recommendations, the immunoSEQ kit was used to generate TCR beta libraries from genomic DNA. For library preparation, a first multiplex PCR was performed with proprietary primers, followed by a second PCR in which unique barcodes were added, and bead cleanups were performed after each round. Each sample batch included a kit-provided positive control reaction and a negative control reaction. The final libraries were assessed on an Agilent 4200 TapeStation D1000 ScreenTape, pooled by volume, and quantified by qPCR. Sequencing was performed on an Illumina NextSeq500 with a MidOutput 150-cycle cartridge, and 156 Read1 and 15 Index1 cycles were run with kit custom primers. The pooled library was loaded at around 1.1 pM, and approximately 20% PhiX control was spiked in. Regarding the original processing steps: The vendor-processed data were analyzed in R, and a clonotype was defined as all T cells that share the same CDR3 nucleotide sequence. In the clone abundance analyses, frequencies were normalized to the 10,000 most abundant clones in each sample. Public T cell clones, averaging fewer than five per sample, were removed before analysis. A difference in abundance of at least 32-fold between compartments was used to define tumor-enriched and baseline blood-enriched clonotypes. A beta-binomial differential abundance model was used to identify clonotypes that were expanded or contracted between blood time points. Tumor-blood repertoire similarity was measured with the Baroni-Urbani and Buser coefficient, and group comparisons used two-tailed Wilcoxon tests in R. TCRdb mirrors the immuneACCESS table, restricted to in-frame sequences. Some clones are absent from its copies; in checked studies, under half trace to an unresolved V gene, and the reason for the others is unknown. V and J calls and clone size come straight from that table; D and trimming were deduced from the DNA. The sample table shows 140,000 or so clones, and 75% to 90% are seen once. Less than 20% of the sample rests with the top ten.

Explained via the paper, the time point label denotes: blood 4 weeks post-SBRT, at nephrectomy. The treatment or condition tag for this specimen amounts to: 15 Gy SBRT to primary tumor, nephrectomy 4 weeks later. Samples came from a clinical trial, in which primary renal cell carcinomas received 15 Gy stereotactic body radiation therapy followed by nephrectomy 4 weeks later. To follow tumor-enriched clonotypes, serial peripheral blood was collected from radiation-treated patients at baseline and at 2 weeks and 4 weeks after SBRT. All patients had renal cell carcinoma with clear cell pathology. Genomic DNA for TCR sequencing was prepared using the QIAamp DNA Blood Mini Kit (Qiagen). Samples were included in the analyses only if all quality control checks were passed. V is pared back by 7 bases and J by 4 bases, with 16 bases lying between the germline termini. CDR1 MNHEY and CDR2 SVGAGI are derived from the germline V gene. The CDR3 has 14 amino acids, counting the end cysteine and phenylalanine. Here the CDR3 DNA is all that survives: 42 bases in frame from base 1.

These data belong to a study of radiation and T cells in renal cell carcinoma (TCRdb year 2020). Regarding the research as a whole: In total, approximately 53 samples underwent TCR beta sequencing: about 25 tumors plus 27 peripheral blood samples. The last blood draw happened 4 weeks after radiation, timed to coincide with nephrectomy. In the approximately 58 samples combined, 4,016,671 unique CDR3 nucleotide sequences were found, encoding 2 million to 3 million unique CDR3 amino acid sequences.

The full study reports these points: Effects of radiation dose or scheduling on the TCR repertoire could not be addressed with the single-armed trial design. Because pretreatment tumor biopsies were not available, the study could not determine whether clonotypes were already present within the tumor at baseline. Blood repertoire dynamics were not followed beyond 4 weeks after treatment. An increase in top tumor clonotypes in blood was observed from baseline to 2 weeks post-radiation, followed by contraction by 4 weeks, which was taken to suggest transient expansion of tumor-resident clones.

The clonotype was recovered from a woman in her forties or fifties with renal cell carcinoma. The source material was blood, sampled from a patient whose treatment included radiotherapy and nephrectomy. The sequence links TRBV6-5 to TRBJ1-2, with a weak D call of TRBD1 (5 bases match). The DNA reads TGTGCCAGCAAACTAGGGGCAGGCGGCTATGGCTACACCTTC. Translated, it reads CASKLGAGGYGYTF.